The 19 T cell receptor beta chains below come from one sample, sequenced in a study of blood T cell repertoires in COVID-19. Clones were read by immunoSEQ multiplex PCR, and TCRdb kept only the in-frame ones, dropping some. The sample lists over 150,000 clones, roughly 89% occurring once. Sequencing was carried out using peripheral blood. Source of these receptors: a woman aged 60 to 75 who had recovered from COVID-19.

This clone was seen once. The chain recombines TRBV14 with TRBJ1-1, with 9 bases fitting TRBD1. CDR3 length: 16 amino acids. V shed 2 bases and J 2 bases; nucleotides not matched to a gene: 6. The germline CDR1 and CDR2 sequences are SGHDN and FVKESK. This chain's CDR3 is CASSQSPGQGNTEAFF. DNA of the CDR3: TGTGCCAGCAGCCAATCACCGGGACAGGGAAACACTGAAGCTTTCTTT.

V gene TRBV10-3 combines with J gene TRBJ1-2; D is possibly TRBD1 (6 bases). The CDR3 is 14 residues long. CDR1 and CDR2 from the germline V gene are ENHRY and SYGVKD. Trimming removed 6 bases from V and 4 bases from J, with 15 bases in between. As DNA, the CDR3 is TGTGCCATCAGACCCACAGGGAACCCCTATGGCTACACCTTC. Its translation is CAIRPTGNPYGYTF.

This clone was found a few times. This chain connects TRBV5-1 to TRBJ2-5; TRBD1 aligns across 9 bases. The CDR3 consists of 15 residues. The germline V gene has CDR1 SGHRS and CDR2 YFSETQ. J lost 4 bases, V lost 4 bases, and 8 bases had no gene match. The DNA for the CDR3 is TGCGCCAGCAGCCAGGGACAGGGCTCCCGAGAGACCCAGTACTTC. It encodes CASSQGQGSRETQYF.

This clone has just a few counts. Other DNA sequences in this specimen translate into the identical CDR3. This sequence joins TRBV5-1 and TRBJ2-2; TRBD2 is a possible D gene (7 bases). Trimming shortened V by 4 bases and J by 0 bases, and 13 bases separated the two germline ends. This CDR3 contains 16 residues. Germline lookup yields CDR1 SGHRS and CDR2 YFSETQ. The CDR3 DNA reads TGCGCCAGCAGCAAGGGGGGGCAGACGAACACCGGGGAGCTGTTTTTT. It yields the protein CASSKGGQTNTGELFF.

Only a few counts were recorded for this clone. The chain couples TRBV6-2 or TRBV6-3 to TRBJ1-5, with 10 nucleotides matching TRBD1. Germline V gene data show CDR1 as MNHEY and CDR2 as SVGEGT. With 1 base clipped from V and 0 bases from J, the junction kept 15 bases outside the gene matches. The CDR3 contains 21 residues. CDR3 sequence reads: CASSYLYGDRGMIYSNQPQHF. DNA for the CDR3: TGTGCCAGCAGTTACTTATACGGGGACAGGGGTATGATCTATAGCAATCAGCCCCAGCATTTT.

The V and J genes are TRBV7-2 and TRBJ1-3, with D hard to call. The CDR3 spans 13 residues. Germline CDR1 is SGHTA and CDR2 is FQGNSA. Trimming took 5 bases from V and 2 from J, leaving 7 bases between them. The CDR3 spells CASSPEAGNTIYF. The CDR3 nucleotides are TGTGCCAGCAGCCCAGAGGCTGGAAACACCATATATTTT.

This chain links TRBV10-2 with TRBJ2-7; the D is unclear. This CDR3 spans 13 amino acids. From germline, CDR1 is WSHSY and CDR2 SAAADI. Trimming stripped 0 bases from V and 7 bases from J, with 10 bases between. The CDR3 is CASSESNWSEQYF. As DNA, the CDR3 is TGCGCCAGCAGTGAGTCTAACTGGTCGGAGCAGTACTTC.

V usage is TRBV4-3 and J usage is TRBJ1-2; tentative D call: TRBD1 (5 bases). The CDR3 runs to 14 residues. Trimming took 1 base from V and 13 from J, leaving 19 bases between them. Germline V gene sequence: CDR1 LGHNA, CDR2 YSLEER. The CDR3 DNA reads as TGCGCCAGCAGCCAAGGATGGGGGGGTGCTAGAGTCACCTTC. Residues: CASSQGWGGARVTF.

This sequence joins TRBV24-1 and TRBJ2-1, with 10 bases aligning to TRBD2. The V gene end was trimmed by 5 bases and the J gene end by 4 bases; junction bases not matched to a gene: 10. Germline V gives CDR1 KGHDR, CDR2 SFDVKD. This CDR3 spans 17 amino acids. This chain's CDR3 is CATSGLSGTSAYNEQFF. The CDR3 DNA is TGTGCCACCAGTGGCCTATCAGGGACTAGCGCTTACAATGAGCAGTTCTTC.

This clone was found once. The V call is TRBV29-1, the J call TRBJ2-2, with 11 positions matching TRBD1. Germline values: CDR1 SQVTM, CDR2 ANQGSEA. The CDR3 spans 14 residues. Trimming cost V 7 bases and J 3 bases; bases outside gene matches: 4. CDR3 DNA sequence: TGCAGCGCCGGGACAGGGGGGGACACCGGGGAGCTGTTTTTT. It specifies CSAGTGGDTGELFF.

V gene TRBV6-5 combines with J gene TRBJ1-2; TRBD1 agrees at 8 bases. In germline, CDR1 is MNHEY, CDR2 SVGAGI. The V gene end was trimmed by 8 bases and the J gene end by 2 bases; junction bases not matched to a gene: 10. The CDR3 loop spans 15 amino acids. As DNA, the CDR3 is TGTGCCAGCTCCCGGTTCAGACAGGGGAACTATGGCTACACCTTC. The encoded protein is CASSRFRQGNYGYTF.

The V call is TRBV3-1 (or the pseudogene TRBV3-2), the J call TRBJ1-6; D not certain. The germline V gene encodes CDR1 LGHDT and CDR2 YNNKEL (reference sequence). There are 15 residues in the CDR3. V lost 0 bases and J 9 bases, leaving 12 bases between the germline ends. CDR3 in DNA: TGTGCCAGCAGCCAAGATCATCGGGGAGGTTCACCCCTCCACTTT. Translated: CASSQDHRGGSPLHF.

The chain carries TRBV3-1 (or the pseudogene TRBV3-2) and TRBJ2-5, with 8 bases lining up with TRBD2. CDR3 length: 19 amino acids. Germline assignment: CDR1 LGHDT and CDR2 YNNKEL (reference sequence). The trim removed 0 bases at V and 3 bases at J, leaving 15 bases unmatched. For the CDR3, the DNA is TGTGCCAGCAGCCAAGATTCTGTCCGGGGGGGCTTTGTTGAAGAGACCCAGTACTTC. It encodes CASSQDSVRGGFVEETQYF.

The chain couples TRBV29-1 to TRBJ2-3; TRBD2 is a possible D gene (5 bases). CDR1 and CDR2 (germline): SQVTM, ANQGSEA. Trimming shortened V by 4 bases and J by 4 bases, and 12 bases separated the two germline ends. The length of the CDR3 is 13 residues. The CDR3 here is CSVAEGFSDTQYF. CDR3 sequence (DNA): TGCAGCGTTGCTGAGGGCTTCTCAGATACGCAGTATTTT.

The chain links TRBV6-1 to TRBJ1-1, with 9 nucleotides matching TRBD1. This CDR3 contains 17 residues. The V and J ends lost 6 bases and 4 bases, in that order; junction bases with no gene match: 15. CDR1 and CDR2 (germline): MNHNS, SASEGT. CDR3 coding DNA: TGTGCCAGCAGCGAAAGGGTCCCAGGACAGGGGAGCACTGAAGCTTTCTTT. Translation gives CASSERVPGQGSTEAFF.

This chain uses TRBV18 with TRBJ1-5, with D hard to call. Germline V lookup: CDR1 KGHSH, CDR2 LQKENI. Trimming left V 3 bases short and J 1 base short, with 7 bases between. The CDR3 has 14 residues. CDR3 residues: CASSPYSSNQPQHF. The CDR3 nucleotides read TGTGCCAGCTCACCCTATAGCAGCAATCAGCCCCAGCATTTT.

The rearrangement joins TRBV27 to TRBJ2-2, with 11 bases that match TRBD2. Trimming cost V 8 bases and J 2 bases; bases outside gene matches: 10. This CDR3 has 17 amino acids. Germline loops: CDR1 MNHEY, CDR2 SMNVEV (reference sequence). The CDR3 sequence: CASLRASGGSNTGELFF. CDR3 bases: TGTGCCAGCCTTCGGGCTAGCGGGGGGAGTAACACCGGGGAGCTGTTTTTT.

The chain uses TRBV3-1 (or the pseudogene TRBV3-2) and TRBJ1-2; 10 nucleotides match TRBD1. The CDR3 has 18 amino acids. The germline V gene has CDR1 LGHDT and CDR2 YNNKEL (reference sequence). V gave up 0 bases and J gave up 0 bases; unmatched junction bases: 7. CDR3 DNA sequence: TGTGCCAGCAGCCAAGACCGGGACAGGGGACGTACTAACTATGGCTACACCTTC. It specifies CASSQDRDRGRTNYGYTF.

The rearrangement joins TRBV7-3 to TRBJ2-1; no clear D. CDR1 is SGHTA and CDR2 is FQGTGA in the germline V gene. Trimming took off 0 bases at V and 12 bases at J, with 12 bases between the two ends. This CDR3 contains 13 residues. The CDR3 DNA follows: TGTGCCAGCAGCTTAACGGGCGAGAGTGTGCAGTTCTTC. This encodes CASSLTGESVQFF.